The present TCR beta chain was sequenced within a study of TIL therapy for anti-PD-1-resistant metastatic lung cancer. Study-level background: Several tumors were EGFR-mutant and two were ALK-rearranged.

The time point denotes: pre-treatment sample, taken before nivolumab and TIL therapy. Most excised metastases sampled were pleural nodules or supraclavicular lymph nodes. Tumor harvest preceded PD-1/PD-L1 blockade, followed by nivolumab treatment. The CDR3 consists of 15 residues. The germline V gene has CDR1 SNHLY and CDR2 FYNNEI. J lost 2 bases, V lost 10 bases, and 8 bases had no gene match. Sequencing used immunoSEQ v3. Sequencing was performed with immunoSEQ multiplex PCR; in TCRdb, only in-frame clones are kept and a portion is missing. The sample comprises over 900 clones, 70% to 85% of which are singletons, and around 9% rests with the top ten.

The V call is TRBV2, the J call TRBJ1-5; 10 bases line up with TRBD1. The sequence came from a person aged 25 to 80 with non-small cell lung cancer. Here the sequenced sample was tumor tissue, taken at baseline. The CDR3 here is CATASTGGGNQPQHF. In DNA form, the CDR3 reads TGTGCCACCGCATCGACAGGGGGCGGCAATCAGCCCCAGCATTTT.